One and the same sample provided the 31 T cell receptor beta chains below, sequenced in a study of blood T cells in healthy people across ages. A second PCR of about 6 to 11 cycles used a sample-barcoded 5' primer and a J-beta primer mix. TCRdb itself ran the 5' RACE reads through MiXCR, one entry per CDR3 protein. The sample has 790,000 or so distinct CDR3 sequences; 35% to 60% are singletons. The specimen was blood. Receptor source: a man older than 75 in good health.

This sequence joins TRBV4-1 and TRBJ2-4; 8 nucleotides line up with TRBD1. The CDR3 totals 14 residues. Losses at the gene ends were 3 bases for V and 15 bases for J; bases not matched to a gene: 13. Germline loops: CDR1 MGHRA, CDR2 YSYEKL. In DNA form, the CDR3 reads TGCGCCAGCAGCCAGATTGGACAGGGAAGCGAGCCGTACTTC. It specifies CASSQIGQGSEPYF.

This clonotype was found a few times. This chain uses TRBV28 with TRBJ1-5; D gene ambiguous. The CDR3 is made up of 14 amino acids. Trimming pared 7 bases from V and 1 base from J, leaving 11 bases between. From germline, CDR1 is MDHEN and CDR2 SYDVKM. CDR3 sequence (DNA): TGTGCCAGCACTCCCGCCGGGAGCAATCAGCCCCAGCATTTT. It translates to CASTPAGSNQPQHF.

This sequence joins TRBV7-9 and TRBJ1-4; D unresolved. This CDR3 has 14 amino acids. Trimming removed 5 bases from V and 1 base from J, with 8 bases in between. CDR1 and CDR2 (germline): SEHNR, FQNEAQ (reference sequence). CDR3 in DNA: TGTGCCAGCAGCGGTAATGTAACTAATGAAAAACTGTTTTTT. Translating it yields CASSGNVTNEKLFF.

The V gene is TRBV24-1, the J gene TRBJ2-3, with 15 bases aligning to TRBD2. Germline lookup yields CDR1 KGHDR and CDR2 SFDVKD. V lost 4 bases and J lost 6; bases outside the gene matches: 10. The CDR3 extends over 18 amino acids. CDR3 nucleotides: TGTGCCACCAGTGACCCTACCCCGGGACTAGCGGGAGGCGATACGCAGTATTTT. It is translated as CATSDPTPGLAGGDTQYF.

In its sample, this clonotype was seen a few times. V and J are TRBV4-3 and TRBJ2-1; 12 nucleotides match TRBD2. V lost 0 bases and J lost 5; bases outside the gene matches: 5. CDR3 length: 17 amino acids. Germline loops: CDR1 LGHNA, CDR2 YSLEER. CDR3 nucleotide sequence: TGCGCCAGCAGCCAAGACCGACTAGCGGGAGCCGACAATGAGCAGTTCTTC. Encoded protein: CASSQDRLAGADNEQFF.

In nucleotides, the CDR3 is TGCAGTGCTAGAGCGGTAGACCCAGAGACCCAGTACTTC. Translating gives CSARAVDPETQYF. The V and J genes are TRBV20-1 and TRBJ2-5; D is undetermined. This CDR3 contains 13 residues. V gave up 1 base and J gave up 4 bases, with 10 bases separating them. CDR1 DFQATT and CDR2 SNEGSKA come from the germline V gene (reference sequence).

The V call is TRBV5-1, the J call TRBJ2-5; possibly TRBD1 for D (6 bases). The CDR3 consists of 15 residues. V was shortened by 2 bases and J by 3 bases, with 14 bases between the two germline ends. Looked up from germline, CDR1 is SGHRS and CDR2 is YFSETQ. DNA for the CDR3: TGCGCCAGCAGCTTTCAGGGGATGGGCGAAGAGACCCAGTACTTC. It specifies CASSFQGMGEETQYF.

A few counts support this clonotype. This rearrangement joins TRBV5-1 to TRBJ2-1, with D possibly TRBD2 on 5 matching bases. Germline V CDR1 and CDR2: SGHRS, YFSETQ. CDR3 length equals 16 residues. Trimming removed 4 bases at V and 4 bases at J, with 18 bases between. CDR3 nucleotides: TGCGCCAGCAGCCCCGAGGGCCGTTTTCGATACAATGAGCAGTTCTTC. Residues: CASSPEGRFRYNEQFF.

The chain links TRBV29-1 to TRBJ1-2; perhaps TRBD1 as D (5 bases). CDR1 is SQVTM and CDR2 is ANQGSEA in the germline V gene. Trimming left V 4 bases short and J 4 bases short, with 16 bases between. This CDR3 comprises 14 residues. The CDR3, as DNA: TGCAGCGTTGGAATTTTACGGGGGAGCTATGGCTACACCTTC. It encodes CSVGILRGSYGYTF.

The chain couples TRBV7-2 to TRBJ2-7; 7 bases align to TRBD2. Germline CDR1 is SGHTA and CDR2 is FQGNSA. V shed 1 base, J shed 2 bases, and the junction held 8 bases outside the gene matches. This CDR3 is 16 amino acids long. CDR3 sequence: CASSLVALAFTYEQYF. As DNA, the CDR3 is TGTGCCAGCAGCTTAGTGGCACTAGCGTTTACCTACGAGCAGTACTTC. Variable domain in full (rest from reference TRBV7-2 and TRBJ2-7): GAGVSQSPSNKVTEKGKDVELRCDPISGHTALYWYRQSLGQGLEFLIYFQGNSAPDKSGLPSDRFSAERTGGSVSTLTIQRTQQEDSAVYLCASSLVALAFTYEQYFGPGTRLTVT.

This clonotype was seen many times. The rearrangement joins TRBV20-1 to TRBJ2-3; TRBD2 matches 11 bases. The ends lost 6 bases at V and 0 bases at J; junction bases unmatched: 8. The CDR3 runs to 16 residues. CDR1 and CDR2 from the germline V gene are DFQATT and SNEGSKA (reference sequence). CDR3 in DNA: TGCAGTGCCCTACTAGCGGGAGACACTAGCACAGATACGCAGTATTTT. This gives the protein CSALLAGDTSTDTQYF.

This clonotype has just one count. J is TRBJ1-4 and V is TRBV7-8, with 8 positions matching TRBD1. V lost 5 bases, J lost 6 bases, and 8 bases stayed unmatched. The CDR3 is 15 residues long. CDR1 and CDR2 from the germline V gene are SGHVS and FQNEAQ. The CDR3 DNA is TGTGCCAGCAGCCCTCACAGGGGGGATGATGAAAAACTGTTTTTT. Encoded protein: CASSPHRGDDEKLFF.

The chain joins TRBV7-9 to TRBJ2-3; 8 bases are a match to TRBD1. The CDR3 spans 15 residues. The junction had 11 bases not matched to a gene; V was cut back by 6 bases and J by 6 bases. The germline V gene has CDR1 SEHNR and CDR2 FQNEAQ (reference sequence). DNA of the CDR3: TGTGCCAGCAGTCTCAACAGGGGGACGAAGGATACGCAGTATTTT. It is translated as CASSLNRGTKDTQYF.

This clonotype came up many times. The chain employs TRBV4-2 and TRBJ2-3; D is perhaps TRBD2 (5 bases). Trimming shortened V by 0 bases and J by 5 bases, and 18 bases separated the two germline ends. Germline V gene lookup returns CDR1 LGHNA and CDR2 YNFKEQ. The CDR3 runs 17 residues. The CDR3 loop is CASSQDEVSGIGDTQYF. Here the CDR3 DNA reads TGTGCCAGCAGCCAAGATGAAGTGTCGGGAATCGGAGATACGCAGTATTTT.

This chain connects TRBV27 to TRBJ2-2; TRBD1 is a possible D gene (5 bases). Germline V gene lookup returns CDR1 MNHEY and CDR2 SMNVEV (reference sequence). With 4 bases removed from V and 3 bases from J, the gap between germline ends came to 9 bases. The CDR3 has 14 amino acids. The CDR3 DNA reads TGTGCCAGCAGTTCGATACAGGACACCGGGGAGCTGTTTTTT. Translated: CASSSIQDTGELFF.

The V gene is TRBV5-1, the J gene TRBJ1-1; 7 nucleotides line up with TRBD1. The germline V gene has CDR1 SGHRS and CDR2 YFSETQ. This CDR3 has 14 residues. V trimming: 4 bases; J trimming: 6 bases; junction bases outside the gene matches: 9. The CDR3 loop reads CASSPRQGTAEAFF. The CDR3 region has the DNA TGCGCCAGCAGCCCCAGACAGGGAACGGCTGAAGCTTTCTTT.

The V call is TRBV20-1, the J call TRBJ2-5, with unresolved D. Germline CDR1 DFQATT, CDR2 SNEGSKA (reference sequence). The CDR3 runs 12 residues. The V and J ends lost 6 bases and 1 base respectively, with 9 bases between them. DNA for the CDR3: TGCAGTGCCACCCCGGGCCAAGAGACCCAGTACTTC. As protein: CSATPGQETQYF.

DNA of the CDR3: TGTGCCAGCAGTAGGTTGACAGGGGGGCAAGAGACCCAGTACTTC. Its protein product is CASSRLTGGQETQYF. V usage is TRBV27 and J usage is TRBJ2-5; 9 bases are shared with TRBD1. V lost 5 bases, J lost 2 bases, and 6 bases stayed unmatched. This CDR3 has 15 residues. Germline lookup yields CDR1 MNHEY and CDR2 SMNVEV (reference sequence).

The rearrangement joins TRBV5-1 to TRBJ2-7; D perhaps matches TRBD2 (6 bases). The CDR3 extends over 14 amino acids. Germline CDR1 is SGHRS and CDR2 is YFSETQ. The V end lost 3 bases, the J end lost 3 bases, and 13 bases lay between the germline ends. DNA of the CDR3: TGCGCCAGCAGCTCCGGGGACTTGAACTACGAGCAGTACTTC. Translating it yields CASSSGDLNYEQYF.

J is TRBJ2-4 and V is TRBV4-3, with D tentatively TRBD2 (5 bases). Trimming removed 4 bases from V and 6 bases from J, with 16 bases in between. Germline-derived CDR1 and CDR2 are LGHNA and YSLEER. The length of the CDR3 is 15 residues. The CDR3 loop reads CASSPSGSPGNIQYF. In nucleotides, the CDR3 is TGCGCCAGCAGCCCCTCGGGGAGCCCTGGAAACATTCAGTACTTC.

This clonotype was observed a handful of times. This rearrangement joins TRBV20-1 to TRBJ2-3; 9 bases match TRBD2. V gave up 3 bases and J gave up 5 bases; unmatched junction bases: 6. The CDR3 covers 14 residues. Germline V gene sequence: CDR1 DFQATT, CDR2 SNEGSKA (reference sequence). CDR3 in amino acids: CSARLAGSLDTQYF. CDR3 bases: TGCAGTGCTAGGCTAGCGGGATCGTTAGATACGCAGTATTTT.

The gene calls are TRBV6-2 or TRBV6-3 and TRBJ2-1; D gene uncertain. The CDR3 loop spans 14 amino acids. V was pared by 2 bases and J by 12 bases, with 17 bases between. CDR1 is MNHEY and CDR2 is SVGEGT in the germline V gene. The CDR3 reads CASSYAEASPSQFF. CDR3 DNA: TGTGCCAGCAGTTACGCTGAGGCCTCACCCTCGCAGTTCTTC.

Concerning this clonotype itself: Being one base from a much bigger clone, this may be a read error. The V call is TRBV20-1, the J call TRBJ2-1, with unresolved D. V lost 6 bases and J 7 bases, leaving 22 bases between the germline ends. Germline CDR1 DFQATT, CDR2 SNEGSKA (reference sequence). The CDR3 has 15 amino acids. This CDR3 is CSALTGRKGHNEQFF. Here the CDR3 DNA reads TGCAGTGCCCTCACCGGGCGGAAGGGCCATAATGAGCAGTTCTTC.

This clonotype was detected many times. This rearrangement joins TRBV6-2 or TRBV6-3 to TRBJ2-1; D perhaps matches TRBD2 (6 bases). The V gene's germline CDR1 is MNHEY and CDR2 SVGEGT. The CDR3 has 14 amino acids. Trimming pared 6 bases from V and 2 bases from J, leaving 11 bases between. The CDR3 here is CASRRDSAYNEQFF. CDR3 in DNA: TGTGCCAGCAGACGGGACTCTGCCTACAATGAGCAGTTCTTC.

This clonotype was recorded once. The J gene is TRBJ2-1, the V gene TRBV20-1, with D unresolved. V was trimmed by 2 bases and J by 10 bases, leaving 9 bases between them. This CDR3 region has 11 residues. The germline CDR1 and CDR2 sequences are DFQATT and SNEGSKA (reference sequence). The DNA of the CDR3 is TGCAGTGCTAGATTGCGCGAGGAGCAGTTCTTC. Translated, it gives CSARLREEQFF.

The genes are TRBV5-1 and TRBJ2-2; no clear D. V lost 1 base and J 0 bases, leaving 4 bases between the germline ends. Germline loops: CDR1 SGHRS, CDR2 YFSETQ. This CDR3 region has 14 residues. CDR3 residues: CASSLFSNTGELFF. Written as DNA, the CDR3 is TGCGCCAGCAGCTTGTTCTCGAACACCGGGGAGCTGTTTTTT.

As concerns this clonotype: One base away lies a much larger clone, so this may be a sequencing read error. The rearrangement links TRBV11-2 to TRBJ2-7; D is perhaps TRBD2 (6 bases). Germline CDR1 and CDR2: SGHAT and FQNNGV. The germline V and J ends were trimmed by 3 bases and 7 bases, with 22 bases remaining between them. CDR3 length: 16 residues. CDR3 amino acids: CASSFIWTGVGNEQYF. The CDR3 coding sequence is TGTGCCAGCAGCTTTATTTGGACGGGAGTGGGCAATGAGCAGTACTTC.

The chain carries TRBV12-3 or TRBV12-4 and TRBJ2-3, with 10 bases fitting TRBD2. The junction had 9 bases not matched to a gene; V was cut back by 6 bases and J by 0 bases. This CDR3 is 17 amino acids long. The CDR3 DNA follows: TGTGCCAGCAGCTTCAGCGGGGGGGCCCCTAGCACAGATACGCAGTATTTT. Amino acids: CASSFSGGAPSTDTQYF.

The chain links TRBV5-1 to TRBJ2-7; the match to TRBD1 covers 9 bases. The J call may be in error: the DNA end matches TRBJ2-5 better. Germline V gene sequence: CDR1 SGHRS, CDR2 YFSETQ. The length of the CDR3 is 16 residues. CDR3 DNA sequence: TGCGCCAGCAGCTTTTCACCGGGACAGGGAGGGGAGACCCAGTACTTC. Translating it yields CASSFSPGQGGETQYF.

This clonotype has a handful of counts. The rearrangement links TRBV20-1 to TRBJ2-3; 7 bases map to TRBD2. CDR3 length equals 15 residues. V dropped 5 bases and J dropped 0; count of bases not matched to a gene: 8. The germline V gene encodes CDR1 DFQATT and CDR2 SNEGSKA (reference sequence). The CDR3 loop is CSAQSVAGSTDTQYF. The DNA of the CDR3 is TGCAGTGCTCAGTCGGTAGCGGGTAGCACAGATACGCAGTATTTT.

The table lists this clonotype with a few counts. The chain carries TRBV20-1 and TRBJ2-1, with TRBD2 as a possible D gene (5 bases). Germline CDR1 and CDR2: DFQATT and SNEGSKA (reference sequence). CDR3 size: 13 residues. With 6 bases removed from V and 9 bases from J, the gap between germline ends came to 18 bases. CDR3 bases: TGCAGTGCCCGCCGGGGTGTTGTCGGTGAGCAGTTCTTC. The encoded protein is CSARRGVVGEQFF.